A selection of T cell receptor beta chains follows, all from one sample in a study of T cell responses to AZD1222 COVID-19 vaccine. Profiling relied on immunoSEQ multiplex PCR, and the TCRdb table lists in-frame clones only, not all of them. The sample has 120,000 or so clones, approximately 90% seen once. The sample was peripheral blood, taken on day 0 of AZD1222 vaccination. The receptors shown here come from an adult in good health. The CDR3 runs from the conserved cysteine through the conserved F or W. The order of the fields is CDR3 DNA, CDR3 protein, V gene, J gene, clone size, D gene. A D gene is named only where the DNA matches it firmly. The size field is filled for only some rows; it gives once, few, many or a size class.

DNA: TGTGCCAGCAGCGTAGAAGGGGAAGGGAGTGAAAAACTGTTTTTT; CDR3: CASSVEGEGSEKLFF; V: TRBV9; J: TRBJ1-4; size: -; D: -
DNA: TGTGCCAGCAGCTTGCCCGGAACAGGGGCTTCGGCTGAAGCTTTCTTT; CDR3: CASSLPGTGASAEAFF; V: TRBV5-6; J: TRBJ1-1; size: -; D: TRBD1
DNA: TGTGCCAGCAGCTTAGTCTCAAGCCCCGAAGCTTTCTTT; CDR3: CASSLVSSPEAFF; V: TRBV7-9; J: TRBJ1-1; size: few; D: -
DNA: TGCGCCAGCAGCTTGGCCATAGGACAGATATACGAGCAGTACTTC; CDR3: CASSLAIGQIYEQYF; V: TRBV5-1; J: TRBJ2-7; size: -; D: -
DNA: TGTGCCAGCAGTGAACTAGGGGGAGATACGCAGTATTTT; CDR3: CASSELGGDTQYF; V: TRBV6-1; J: TRBJ2-3; size: -; D: -
DNA: TGTGCCAGCAGCCCTATGCTGGGGGGGGGCACTGAAGCTTTCTTT; CDR3: CASSPMLGGGTEAFF; V: TRBV7-8; J: TRBJ1-1; size: -; D: -
DNA: TGTGCCAGCAGCCCCACGGGGGGTCAAGAGACCCAGTACTTC; CDR3: CASSPTGGQETQYF; V: TRBV13; J: TRBJ2-5; size: -; D: TRBD2
DNA: TGTGCCAGCAGTCCGGGACCCTATGGCTACACCTTC; CDR3: CASSPGPYGYTF; V: TRBV28; J: TRBJ1-2; size: -; D: -
DNA: TGTGCCAGCAGTGAAGAGGGAGGTCAGCCCCAGCATTTT; CDR3: CASSEEGGQPQHF; V: TRBV2; J: TRBJ1-5; size: -; D: -
DNA: TGTGCCAGCAGCGTAGAGGGACAGGGGGCCCTTAGGGATGAAGCTTTCTTT; CDR3: CASSVEGQGALRDEAFF; V: TRBV9; J: TRBJ1-1; size: -; D: TRBD1
DNA: TGTGCCAGCAGTTTCCTCCACACCCGAAACACCATATATTTT; CDR3: CASSFLHTRNTIYF; V: TRBV28; J: TRBJ1-3; size: -; D: -
DNA: TGCGCCAGCAGAAGGGCGCGGGGGGCCGATTACACCGGGGAGCTGTTTTTT; CDR3: CASRRARGADYTGELFF; V: TRBV5-1; J: TRBJ2-2; size: -; D: TRBD2
DNA: TGTGCCAGCAGTGACGACAGGGTCGCTGGGGCCAACGTCCTGACTTTC; CDR3: CASSDDRVAGANVLTF; V: TRBV6-2/TRBV6-3; J: TRBJ2-6; size: -; D: TRBD1
DNA: TGCGCCAGCAGCTTGGGGTCTACAGGGTCTTCTTACACCTTC; CDR3: CASSLGSTGSSYTF; V: TRBV5-1; J: TRBJ1-2; size: few; D: -
DNA: TGTGCCAGCTCACCACCCGCTTCCGACAGGGGAACGGGCTACACCTTC; CDR3: CASSPPASDRGTGYTF; V: TRBV18; J: TRBJ1-2; size: -; D: TRBD1
DNA: TGTGCCTGGAGTGTACCACCGAACTATGGCTACACCTTC; CDR3: CAWSVPPNYGYTF; V: TRBV30; J: TRBJ1-2; size: -; D: -
DNA: TGTGCCAGCAGCCCCGGTCCGGACAGGGAGACCTATGGCTACACCTTC; CDR3: CASSPGPDRETYGYTF; V: TRBV7-6; J: TRBJ1-2; size: -; D: TRBD1
DNA: TGTGCCAGTACCTCGACAGGGGGCGTTTCACCCCTCCACTTT; CDR3: CASTSTGGVSPLHF; V: TRBV19; J: TRBJ1-6; size: -; D: TRBD1
DNA: TGCAGCGTTGATATGGTTTGGGGGTCTGACCCTAACTATGGCTACACCTTC; CDR3: CSVDMVWGSDPNYGYTF; V: TRBV29-1; J: TRBJ1-2; size: -; D: -
DNA: TGTGCCAGCTCACCCCGGGACGGAGGGTATGAGCAGTTCTTC; CDR3: CASSPRDGGYEQFF; V: TRBV18; J: TRBJ2-1; size: -; D: -
DNA: TGTGCCAGCTCACCTTTTCGGGGCCCCGGGGAGCTGTTTTTT; CDR3: CASSPFRGPGELFF; V: TRBV18; J: TRBJ2-2; size: -; D: -
DNA: TGCGCCAGCAGCTTGGGCCTCCCCGGGACAGGGGACGACAATGAGCAGTTCTTC; CDR3: CASSLGLPGTGDDNEQFF; V: TRBV5-1; J: TRBJ2-1; size: once; D: TRBD1
DNA: TGCAGTGCTAGCAGGGCGCGCGGCTACACCTTC; CDR3: CSASRARGYTF; V: TRBV20-1; J: TRBJ1-2; size: -; D: -
DNA: TGTGCCAGCAGCGCACGGACAGGGGCCCAGAACACTGAAGCTTTCTTT; CDR3: CASSARTGAQNTEAFF; V: TRBV9; J: TRBJ1-1; size: once; D: TRBD1
DNA: TGTGCCAGCAGCCCGCGAGGACTAGCGGGGTCCGGGGAGCTGTTTTTT; CDR3: CASSPRGLAGSGELFF; V: TRBV3-1/TRBV3-2; J: TRBJ2-2; size: -; D: TRBD2
DNA: TGTGCCAGCAGCGTCACCCCAGGGGGACTATCCACAGATACGCAGTATTTT; CDR3: CASSVTPGGLSTDTQYF; V: TRBV9; J: TRBJ2-3; size: -; D: -
DNA: TGTGCCAGCAGCGCTCGGTGGGGCAATCAGCCCCAGCATTTT; CDR3: CASSARWGNQPQHF; V: TRBV14; J: TRBJ1-5; size: -; D: -
DNA: TGTGCCAGCAGCCGGACAGAGGCTGGCTACACCTTC; CDR3: CASSRTEAGYTF; V: TRBV3-1/TRBV3-2; J: TRBJ1-2; size: -; D: -
DNA: TGTGCCAGCAGCCCCTACCTCGTGGAGAATGGCTACACCTTC; CDR3: CASSPYLVENGYTF; V: TRBV7-2; J: TRBJ1-2; size: -; D: -
DNA: TGTGCCAGCAGGCCTCTTAGCTCCTACGAGCAGTACTTC; CDR3: CASRPLSSYEQYF; V: TRBV6-5; J: TRBJ2-7; size: -; D: -
DNA: TGCGCCAGCAGCCAGTTCCATAACACTGAAGCTTTCTTT; CDR3: CASSQFHNTEAFF; V: TRBV4-1; J: TRBJ1-1; size: -; D: -
DNA: TGTGCCAGCAGCCGGACACTAGCCCCGGACGAGCAGTACTTC; CDR3: CASSRTLAPDEQYF; V: TRBV3-1/TRBV3-2; J: TRBJ2-7; size: once; D: -
DNA: TGTGCCAGCAGCTTACCGACAGGGCGCTCTGGGGCCAACGTCCTGACTTTC; CDR3: CASSLPTGRSGANVLTF; V: TRBV5-5; J: TRBJ2-6; size: -; D: TRBD1
DNA: TGTGCCTGGGCCGCACAAGCGGGGGGAGGGGATACGCAGTATTTT; CDR3: CAWAAQAGGGDTQYF; V: TRBV30; J: TRBJ2-3; size: -; D: TRBD2
DNA: TGCGCCAGCAGCCAACCGGACACGTACAATCAGCCCCAGCATTTT; CDR3: CASSQPDTYNQPQHF; V: TRBV4-1; J: TRBJ1-5; size: -; D: -
DNA: TGTGCCAGCAGTTTTCTCTCCGGACGGGGAAACACCATATATTTT; CDR3: CASSFLSGRGNTIYF; V: TRBV28; J: TRBJ1-3; size: -; D: -
DNA: TGTGCCAGCAGCCTTGACAGGGATACCTACGAGCAGTACTTC; CDR3: CASSLDRDTYEQYF; V: TRBV7-2; J: TRBJ2-7; size: -; D: TRBD1
DNA: TGTGCCAGCAGCCGCAGCGGCGGGGGGACGAACACCGGGGAGCTGTTTTTT; CDR3: CASSRSGGGTNTGELFF; V: TRBV7-3; J: TRBJ2-2; size: once; D: TRBD2
DNA: TGTGCCACCAGCTCCACACGGGGCGGGGAGCTGTTTTTT; CDR3: CATSSTRGGELFF; V: TRBV15; J: TRBJ2-2; size: -; D: -
DNA: TGTGCCAGCAGCTTAGCTCTAGCGGGGGTTGGAGATACGCAGTATTTT; CDR3: CASSLALAGVGDTQYF; V: TRBV7-8; J: TRBJ2-3; size: -; D: TRBD2
DNA: TGCGCCAGCAGCCCCAGCGGGGGAAGCTACGAGCAGTACTTC; CDR3: CASSPSGGSYEQYF; V: TRBV4-1; J: TRBJ2-7; size: -; D: TRBD2
DNA: TGTGCCCTCCGACAGGGACTCACCGGGGAGCTGTTTTTT; CDR3: CALRQGLTGELFF; V: TRBV6-5; J: TRBJ2-2; size: -; D: -
DNA: TGCGCCAGCAGCTTGGCCGGGGTTAGCAATCAGCCCCAGCATTTT; CDR3: CASSLAGVSNQPQHF; V: TRBV5-1; J: TRBJ1-5; size: -; D: -
DNA: TGTGCCACCAGTGACCCGAACCCCTCCCGGGGGGCGCGGGAGACCCAGTACTTC; CDR3: CATSDPNPSRGARETQYF; V: TRBV24-1; J: TRBJ2-5; size: -; D: -
DNA: TGTGCCACCAGCAGAGACTTACCCCCCTGGGAGCAGTACTTC; CDR3: CATSRDLPPWEQYF; V: TRBV15; J: TRBJ2-7; size: -; D: -
DNA: TGTGCCAGCAGCGCGAAGGCGGAGAACACTGAAGCTTTCTTT; CDR3: CASSAKAENTEAFF; V: TRBV11-2; J: TRBJ1-1; size: -; D: -
DNA: TGTGCCAGTAGTATCCGTACCGGGGAGCTGTTTTTT; CDR3: CASSIRTGELFF; V: TRBV19; J: TRBJ2-2; size: -; D: -
DNA: TGTGCCACCAGTGAGGGCGTGGGTGAGCAGTTCTTC; CDR3: CATSEGVGEQFF; V: TRBV24-1; J: TRBJ2-1; size: -; D: -
DNA: TGCAGCGTTGGGAACGGGGGCGAGAAGACCCAGTACTTC; CDR3: CSVGNGGEKTQYF; V: TRBV29-1; J: TRBJ2-5; size: -; D: -
DNA: TGTGCCAGCAGTCTTTCTCCAGGGGGCCAAGAAGCTTTCTTT; CDR3: CASSLSPGGQEAFF; V: TRBV28; J: TRBJ1-1; size: -; D: TRBD1
DNA: TGTGCCAGCTCACCTGCTACGGGACCGGAGTATGGCTACACCTTC; CDR3: CASSPATGPEYGYTF; V: TRBV18; J: TRBJ1-2; size: -; D: -
DNA: TGTGCCACCAGCAGAGATACTCCCATCTATGGCTACACCTTC; CDR3: CATSRDTPIYGYTF; V: TRBV15; J: TRBJ1-2; size: -; D: -
DNA: TGTGCCAGCAGCCAGGTCAGGGCCTCGGAGACCCAGTACTTC; CDR3: CASSQVRASETQYF; V: TRBV3-1/TRBV3-2; J: TRBJ2-5; size: -; D: -